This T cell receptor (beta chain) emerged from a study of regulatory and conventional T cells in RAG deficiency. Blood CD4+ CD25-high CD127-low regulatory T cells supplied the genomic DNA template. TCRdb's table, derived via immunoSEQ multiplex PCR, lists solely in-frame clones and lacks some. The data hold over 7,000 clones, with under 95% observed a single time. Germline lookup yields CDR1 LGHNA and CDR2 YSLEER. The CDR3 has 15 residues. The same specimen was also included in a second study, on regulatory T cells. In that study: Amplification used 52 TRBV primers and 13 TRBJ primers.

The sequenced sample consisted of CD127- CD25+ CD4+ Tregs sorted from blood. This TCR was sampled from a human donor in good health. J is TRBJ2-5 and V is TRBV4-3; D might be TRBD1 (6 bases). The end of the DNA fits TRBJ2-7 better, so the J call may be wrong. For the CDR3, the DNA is TGCGCCAGCAGCCAAGCCGCCCGGGACACCTACGAGCAGTACTTC. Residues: CASSQAARDTYEQYF.